The 18 T cell receptor beta chains in this list originate from one sample, sequenced in a study of shared clonotypes between healthy human individuals. Generated by immunoSEQ multiplex PCR, the TCRdb table keeps only in-frame clones and is missing some. Of about 870,000 clones detected, roughly 92% appear once; the ten largest clones hold around 24%. In the naive CD8 group, cells lacked CD45RO and were positively selected for CCR7, so terminally differentiated effector memory CD45RA+ cells were left out. The material sequenced was naive CD8+ T cells sorted from blood. These receptor sequences come from a man aged 25 to 40 in good health.

The V gene is TRBV6-5, the J gene TRBJ2-7; D may be TRBD2 (5 bases). Trimming took off 0 bases at V and 0 bases at J, with 6 bases between the two ends. This CDR3 contains 14 residues. Germline-derived CDR1 and CDR2 are MNHEY and SVGAGI. The CDR3: CASSYSGNSYEQYF. The CDR3 nucleotides read TGTGCCAGCAGTTACTCCGGGAACTCCTACGAGCAGTACTTC.

This clone is a singleton in its sample. The chain carries TRBV14 and TRBJ2-7; 7 nucleotides align to TRBD2. CDR3 size: 16 residues. V trimming: 0 bases; J trimming: 7 bases; junction bases outside the gene matches: 12. CDR1 SGHDN and CDR2 FVKESK come from the germline V gene. The CDR3 reads CASSQDPGRAVWEQYF. In nucleotides, the CDR3 is TGTGCCAGCAGCCAAGATCCGGGGAGGGCCGTTTGGGAGCAGTACTTC.

As regards this clone: Other nucleotide sequences from this sample produce the same CDR3. The chain carries TRBV9 and TRBJ2-1; D uncertain. The V end lost 0 bases, the J end lost 4 bases, and 5 bases lay between the germline ends. The CDR3 is 13 amino acids. Germline V CDR1 and CDR2: SGDLS, YYNGEE. The CDR3: CASSVGTYNEQFF. The DNA for the CDR3 is TGTGCCAGCAGCGTAGGAACATACAATGAGCAGTTCTTC.

V gene TRBV7-9 combines with J gene TRBJ1-1, with a weak D call TRBD1 (5 bases). Germline assignment: CDR1 SEHNR and CDR2 FQNEAQ (reference sequence). Deletions cut 4 bases from V and 7 bases from J, with 13 bases between. The CDR3 totals 13 residues. The CDR3 coding sequence is TGTGCCAGCAGCTCGGCCGGGGCCGATGAAGCTTTCTTT. This sequence encodes CASSSAGADEAFF.

The chain has TRBV9 and TRBJ2-3; a weak D match, TRBD1 (6 bases). The CDR3 is made up of 16 amino acids. Germline CDR1 and CDR2: SGDLS and YYNGEE. V shed 3 bases and J shed 1 base, with 15 bases lying between them. The CDR3, as DNA: TGTGCCAGCAGCGCCTGGGGCAGGGGTGGCACAGATACGCAGTATTTT. Its protein is CASSAWGRGGTDTQYF.

This clone has only one observation. This chain connects TRBV19 to TRBJ2-7; D perhaps matches TRBD1 (5 bases). Germline V lookup: CDR1 LNHDA, CDR2 SQIVND (reference sequence). This CDR3 spans 14 amino acids. V dropped 5 bases and J dropped 3 bases, with 14 bases sitting between them. The CDR3 nucleotides are TGTGCCAGTAGTCTCAGGGCAGGGTTCTACGAGCAGTACTTC. It yields the protein CASSLRAGFYEQYF.

The rearrangement joins TRBV19 to TRBJ2-1; D not resolved. The germline V gene has CDR1 LNHDA and CDR2 SQIVND (reference sequence). The germline V and J ends were trimmed by 10 bases and 3 bases, with 13 bases remaining between them. The CDR3 length is 13 residues. The DNA for the CDR3 is TGTGCCATTGGCACCCGCCTCTACAATGAGCAGTTCTTC. Its translation is CAIGTRLYNEQFF. The variable domain in full, with the rest retrieved from reference TRBV19 and TRBJ2-1, is DGGITQSPKYLFRKEGQNVTLSCEQNLNHDAMYWYRQDPGQGLRLIYYSQIVNDFQKGDIAEGYSVSREKKESFPLTVTSAQKNPTAFYLCAIGTRLYNEQFFGPGTRLTVL.

V usage is TRBV7-2 and J usage is TRBJ2-5; D ambiguous. CDR1 and CDR2 (germline): SGHTA, FQGNSA. The CDR3 has 14 residues. V shed 5 bases and J shed 4 bases, with 14 bases lying between them. In DNA form, the CDR3 reads TGTGCCAGCAGCCCTCCCCTTGGGCGAGAGACCCAGTACTTC. Its translation is CASSPPLGRETQYF.

The CDR3 sequence is CASSQLKEAFF. The CDR3 DNA sequence: TGTGCCAGCAGCCAATTAAAGGAAGCTTTCTTT. V gene TRBV16 combines with J gene TRBJ1-1; no definite D call. The CDR3 is 11 residues long. Trimming removed 1 base at V and 8 bases at J, with 5 bases between. Germline V CDR1 and CDR2: KGHSY, FQNENV.

V and J are TRBV5-5 and TRBJ2-1, with TRBD1 matching 7 bases. Per germline, CDR1 SGHKS and CDR2 YYEKEE (reference sequence). The CDR3 contains 15 residues. The J segment lost 8 bases and the V segment lost 2 bases, leaving 10 bases of the junction unmatched. The CDR3 nucleotides read TGTGCCAGCAGCTTATGGTACAGGGGTATCGATGAGCAGTTCTTC. It encodes CASSLWYRGIDEQFF.

This rearrangement joins TRBV27 to TRBJ1-5; TRBD1 is a possible D gene (5 bases). The germline V and J ends were trimmed by 5 bases and 0 bases, with 11 bases remaining between them. Germline V gene lookup returns CDR1 MNHEY and CDR2 SMNVEV (reference sequence). The CDR3 is 15 residues long. The CDR3 here is CASSKGRDSNQPQHF. The CDR3 DNA reads as TGTGCCAGCAGTAAGGGGCGGGATAGCAATCAGCCCCAGCATTTT.

V gene TRBV6-1 combines with J gene TRBJ1-2, with 7 bases matching TRBD1. The CDR3 is 15 amino acids. Germline V lookup: CDR1 MNHNS, CDR2 SASEGT. V lost 3 bases to trimming and J lost 6 bases; unmatched junction nucleotides: 10. The CDR3 is CASSDSWDSGHGYTF. Here the CDR3 DNA reads TGTGCCAGCAGTGACTCCTGGGACAGCGGCCATGGCTACACCTTC.

The chain joins TRBV5-4 to TRBJ2-7; 8 nucleotides line up with TRBD2. J gave up 2 bases and V 3 bases, and 16 bases lay outside the gene matches. Germline V lookup: CDR1 SGHNT, CDR2 YYREEE (reference sequence). The CDR3 loop spans 18 amino acids. The CDR3 here is CASSWGPGEREFPYEQYF. The DNA for the CDR3 is TGTGCCAGCAGCTGGGGACCGGGCGAGCGGGAGTTTCCCTACGAGCAGTACTTC.

The chain carries TRBV11-2 and TRBJ2-1; D might be TRBD2 (6 bases). The CDR3 is made up of 15 amino acids. Germline lookup yields CDR1 SGHAT and CDR2 FQNNGV. Trimming took off 1 base at V and 3 bases at J, with 10 bases between the two ends. In DNA form, the CDR3 reads TGTGCCAGCAGCTTAGGTAGCGGTAGCTACAATGAGCAGTTCTTC. This gives the protein CASSLGSGSYNEQFF.

The chain joins TRBV27 to TRBJ1-5; TRBD1 matches 7 bases. The trim removed 6 bases at V and 5 bases at J, leaving 4 bases unmatched. The germline V gene has CDR1 MNHEY and CDR2 SMNVEV (reference sequence). This CDR3 region has 13 residues. The CDR3 loop reads CASSNRGDQPQHF. In nucleotides, the CDR3 is TGTGCCAGCAGCAACAGGGGAGATCAGCCCCAGCATTTT.

V is TRBV7-6 and J is TRBJ2-7; 11 nucleotides agree with TRBD1. Trimming cost V 5 bases and J 2 bases; bases outside gene matches: 8. CDR1 SGHVS and CDR2 FNYEAQ come from the germline V gene. The CDR3 spans 16 residues. The chain's CDR3 is CASSLEPGQGAYEQYF. DNA of the CDR3: TGTGCCAGCAGCCTCGAACCGGGACAGGGGGCCTACGAGCAGTACTTC.

The chain employs TRBV7-8 and TRBJ1-2, with D hard to call. V was shortened by 1 base and J by 5 bases, with 23 bases between the two germline ends. This CDR3 region has 18 residues. From germline, CDR1 is SGHVS and CDR2 FQNEAQ. CDR3 in DNA: TGTGCCAGCAGCTTAGTTTTGACGTCTCCCGAGAGGGATTATGGCTACACCTTC. It translates to CASSLVLTSPERDYGYTF.

This chain uses TRBV6-1 with TRBJ1-5; TRBD1 might be the D (6 bases). Germline V CDR1 and CDR2: MNHNS, SASEGT. The V end was cut by 4 bases, the J end by 2 bases, with 12 bases between. This CDR3 has 15 amino acids. The CDR3 sequence: CASSVRDIGNQPQHF. The CDR3 nucleotides read TGTGCCAGCAGTGTCCGGGACATTGGCAATCAGCCCCAGCATTTT.